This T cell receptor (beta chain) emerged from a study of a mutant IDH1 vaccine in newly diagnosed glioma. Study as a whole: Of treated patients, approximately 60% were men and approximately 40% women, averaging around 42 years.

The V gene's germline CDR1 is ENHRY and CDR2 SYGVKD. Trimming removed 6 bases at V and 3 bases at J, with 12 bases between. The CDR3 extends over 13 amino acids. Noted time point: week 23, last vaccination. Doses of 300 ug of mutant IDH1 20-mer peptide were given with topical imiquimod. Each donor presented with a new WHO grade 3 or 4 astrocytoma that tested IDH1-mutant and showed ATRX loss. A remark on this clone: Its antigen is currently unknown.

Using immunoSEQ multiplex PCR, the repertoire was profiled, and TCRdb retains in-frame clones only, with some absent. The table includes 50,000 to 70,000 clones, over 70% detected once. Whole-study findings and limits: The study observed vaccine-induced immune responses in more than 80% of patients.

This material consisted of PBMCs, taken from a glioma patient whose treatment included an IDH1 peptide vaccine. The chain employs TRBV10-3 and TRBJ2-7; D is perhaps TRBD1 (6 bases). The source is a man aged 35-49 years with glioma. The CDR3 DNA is TGTGCCATCAGAACAGGGAGTCACTACGAGCAGTACTTC. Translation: CAIRTGSHYEQYF.